These T cell receptor beta chains were read from a single sample in a study of blood T cell repertoires in COVID-19. The assay was immunoSEQ multiplex PCR, and TCRdb's table has in-frame clones only and misses some. This table holds fewer than 400,000 clones, approximately 86% found once. The sequencing input was PBMCs or T cells enriched from blood (not recorded which). Receptors originate from a woman younger than 30 who had recovered from COVID-19. CDR3s include the opening cysteine and the closing phenylalanine or tryptophan. Each record gives: V gene, D gene, J gene, CDR3 length, clone size, CDR3 protein, CDR3 DNA. The D gene is left open where the match is weak. Clone size is not always given. Where it is, it says once, few, many or a class for expanded clones.

TRBV4-2	.	TRBJ2-2	19	.	CASSQGPDRTTSNTGELFF	TGTGCCAGCAGCCAAGGTCCGGACAGGACTACTTCGAACACCGGGGAGCTGTTTTTT
TRBV6-4	TRBD1	TRBJ1-2	15	.	CASSAPGQGFLGYTF	TGTGCCAGCAGTGCCCCGGGACAGGGATTCCTTGGCTACACCTTC
TRBV6-5	TRBD1	TRBJ1-4	16	.	CASSFRTGGSVEKLFF	TGTGCCAGCAGTTTTCGGACAGGGGGCTCGGTGGAAAAACTGTTTTTT
TRBV19	.	TRBJ1-2	14	.	CASSTSGRARGYTF	TGTGCCAGTAGTACCTCGGGGAGGGCCAGGGGCTACACCTTC
TRBV25-1	.	TRBJ1-1	15	.	CASSEYDGGGTEAFF	TGTGCCAGCAGTGAATACGATGGGGGGGGCACTGAAGCTTTCTTT
TRBV19	TRBD1	TRBJ2-7	13	.	CASSTRQGREQYF	TGTGCCAGTAGTACCCGACAGGGGCGAGAGCAGTACTTC
TRBV29-1	TRBD1	TRBJ1-2	13	few	CSVVGTGGLGYTF	TGCAGCGTTGTAGGGACAGGGGGCCTTGGCTACACCTTC
TRBV6-5	.	TRBJ2-7	14	.	CASRVTLASYEQYF	TGTGCCAGCAGAGTTACCTTAGCAAGCTACGAGCAGTACTTC
TRBV4-3	.	TRBJ1-2	14	.	CASSQEHRDYGYTF	TGCGCCAGCAGCCAAGAGCACAGGGACTATGGCTACACCTTC
TRBV10-3	.	TRBJ2-1	14	.	CAISGTDSYNEQFF	TGTGCCATCAGTGGGACAGACTCCTACAATGAGCAGTTCTTC
TRBV27	.	TRBJ1-4	15	once	CASSLDSRFGEKLFF	TGTGCCAGCAGTTTAGACTCGCGGTTCGGCGAAAAACTGTTTTTT
TRBV3-1/TRBV3-2	.	TRBJ1-3	16	few	CASSPGKGIGQNTIYF	TGTGCCAGCAGCCCCGGTAAGGGGATAGGACAAAACACCATATATTTT
TRBV7-8	TRBD2	TRBJ2-7	15	.	CASSGRLAGVGEQYF	TGTGCCAGCAGCGGACGACTAGCGGGGGTTGGCGAGCAGTACTTC
TRBV5-1	TRBD1	TRBJ2-7	14	.	CASSIGQGYYEQYF	TGCGCCAGCAGCATTGGACAGGGGTACTACGAGCAGTACTTC
TRBV5-1	.	TRBJ1-4	18	once	CASSLDGHKFATNEKLFF	TGCGCCAGCAGCTTGGATGGACACAAGTTTGCAACTAATGAAAAACTGTTTTTT
TRBV6-5	TRBD1	TRBJ1-2	12	.	CASSRQGDGYTF	TGTGCCAGCAGCAGACAGGGGGATGGCTACACCTTC
TRBV7-2	.	TRBJ1-6	13	.	CASSTDRTSPLHF	TGTGCCAGCAGCACCGACAGGACTTCACCCCTCCACTTT
TRBV14	TRBD2	TRBJ2-1	15	once	CASTLAGGSYNEQFF	TGTGCCAGCACCTTAGCGGGAGGCTCCTACAATGAGCAGTTCTTC
TRBV28	.	TRBJ1-2	17	.	CASSSHGQWNTLYGYTF	TGTGCCAGCAGTTCACACGGACAGTGGAATACACTCTATGGCTACACCTTC
TRBV5-4	.	TRBJ1-4	16	.	CASSLGTGTRNEKLFF	TGTGCCAGCAGCTTGGGAACTGGGACACGCAATGAAAAACTGTTTTTT
TRBV4-2	.	TRBJ2-6	16	.	CASSQEGASGANVLTF	TGTGCCAGCAGCCAAGAAGGGGCCTCTGGGGCCAACGTCCTGACTTTC
TRBV7-9	.	TRBJ2-7	16	.	CASSLPRQDPTYEQYF	TGTGCCAGCAGCTTACCCCGACAGGACCCCACCTACGAGCAGTACTTC
TRBV21-1	.	TRBJ2-1	16	once	CASHHRTSGPENEQFF	TGTGCCAGCCACCATCGGACTAGCGGACCCGAGAATGAGCAGTTCTTC
TRBV2	TRBD2	TRBJ2-5	16	.	CASASGRAPLPWDQYF	TGTGCCAGTGCTAGCGGGAGGGCCCCCCTTCCGTGGGACCAGTACTTC
TRBV6-5	TRBD1	TRBJ1-2	13	.	CASTRTGGDGYTF	TGTGCCAGTACGAGGACAGGGGGCGATGGCTACACCTTC
TRBV11-3	TRBD2	TRBJ2-1	15	.	CASSLGLAGGYEQFF	TGTGCCAGCAGCTTAGGCCTAGCGGGAGGGTATGAGCAGTTCTTC
TRBV10-3	TRBD1	TRBJ1-3	16	.	CAISPRGTGSGNTIYF	TGTGCCATCAGCCCCCGGGGGACAGGGTCCGGAAACACCATATATTTT
TRBV7-2	TRBD1	TRBJ1-2	14	.	CASSDAGTDYGYTF	TGTGCCAGCAGCGACGCCGGGACAGACTATGGCTACACCTTC
TRBV3-1/TRBV3-2	.	TRBJ2-5	15	.	CASSPNGGQRETQYF	TGTGCCAGCAGCCCAAATGGGGGCCAGAGGGAGACCCAGTACTTC
TRBV7-3	TRBD1	TRBJ2-1	13	.	CASGQGAYNEQFF	TGTGCCAGCGGCCAGGGGGCATACAATGAGCAGTTCTTC
TRBV19	.	TRBJ2-2	13	.	CASSISDTGELFF	TGTGCCAGTAGTATTAGTGACACCGGGGAGCTGTTTTTT
TRBV7-6	.	TRBJ1-1	15	.	CASSFQPAGNTEAFF	TGTGCCAGCAGCTTTCAACCCGCCGGGAACACTGAAGCTTTCTTT
TRBV9	.	TRBJ1-2	16	.	CASSVVGARGSYGYTF	TGTGCCAGCAGCGTAGTAGGCGCGAGGGGGAGCTATGGCTACACCTTC
TRBV7-2	.	TRBJ1-1	16	few	CASSLVFGAGHTEAFF	TGTGCCAGCAGCTTAGTGTTTGGGGCAGGTCACACTGAAGCTTTCTTT
TRBV6-2/TRBV6-3	TRBD2	TRBJ2-2	15	.	CASSYGGGSAGELFF	TGTGCCAGCAGTTACGGTGGCGGGAGTGCCGGGGAGCTGTTTTTT
TRBV15	.	TRBJ1-1	15	.	CATSTITSGLNEAFF	TGTGCCACCAGCACTATAACGTCGGGACTCAATGAAGCTTTCTTT
TRBV3-1/TRBV3-2	.	TRBJ2-7	12	.	CASSQAVHEQYF	TGTGCCAGCAGTCAAGCGGTCCACGAGCAGTACTTC
TRBV2	.	TRBJ2-2	14	few	CASSRTANTGELFF	TGTGCCAGCAGTCGGACAGCGAACACCGGGGAGCTGTTTTTT